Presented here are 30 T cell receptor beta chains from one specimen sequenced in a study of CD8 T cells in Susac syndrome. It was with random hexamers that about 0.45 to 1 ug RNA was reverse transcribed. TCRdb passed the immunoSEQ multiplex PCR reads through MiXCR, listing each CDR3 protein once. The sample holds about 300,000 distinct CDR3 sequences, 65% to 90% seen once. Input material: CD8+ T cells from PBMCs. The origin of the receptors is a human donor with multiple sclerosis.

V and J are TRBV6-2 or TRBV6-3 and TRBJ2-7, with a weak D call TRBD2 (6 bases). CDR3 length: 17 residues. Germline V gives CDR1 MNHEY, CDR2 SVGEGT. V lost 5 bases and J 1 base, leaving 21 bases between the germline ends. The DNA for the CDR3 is TGTGCCAGCAGTCCCGACTCTCCGGGACTCCGTTCCTACGAGCAGTACTTC. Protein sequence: CASSPDSPGLRSYEQYF.

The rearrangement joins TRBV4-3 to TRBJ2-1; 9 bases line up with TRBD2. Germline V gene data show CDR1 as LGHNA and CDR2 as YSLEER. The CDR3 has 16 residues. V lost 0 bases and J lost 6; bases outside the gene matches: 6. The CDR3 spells CASSQDGASGTNEQFF. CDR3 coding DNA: TGCGCCAGCAGCCAAGATGGTGCTAGCGGGACCAATGAGCAGTTCTTC.

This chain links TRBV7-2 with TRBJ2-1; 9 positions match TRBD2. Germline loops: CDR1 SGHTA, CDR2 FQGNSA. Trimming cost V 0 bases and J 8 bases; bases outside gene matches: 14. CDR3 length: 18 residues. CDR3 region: CASSLAPPVEAGGHEQFF. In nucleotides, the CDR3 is TGTGCCAGCAGCTTAGCCCCGCCGGTGGAAGCGGGAGGCCATGAGCAGTTCTTC.

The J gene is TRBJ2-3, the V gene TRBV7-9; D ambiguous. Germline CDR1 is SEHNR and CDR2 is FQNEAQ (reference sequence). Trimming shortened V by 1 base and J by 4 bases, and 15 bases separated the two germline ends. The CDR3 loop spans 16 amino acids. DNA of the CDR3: TGTGCCAGCAGCTTAGTCGGATTGGGCCCCCCAGATACGCAGTATTTT. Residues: CASSLVGLGPPDTQYF.

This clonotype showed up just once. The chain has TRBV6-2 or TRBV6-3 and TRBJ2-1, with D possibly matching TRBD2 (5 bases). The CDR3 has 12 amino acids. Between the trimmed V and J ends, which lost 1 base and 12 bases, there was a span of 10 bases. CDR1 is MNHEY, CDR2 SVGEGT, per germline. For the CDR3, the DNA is TGTGCCAGCAGTTACTGGAGCGGAGGGCAGTTCTTC. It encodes CASSYWSGGQFF.

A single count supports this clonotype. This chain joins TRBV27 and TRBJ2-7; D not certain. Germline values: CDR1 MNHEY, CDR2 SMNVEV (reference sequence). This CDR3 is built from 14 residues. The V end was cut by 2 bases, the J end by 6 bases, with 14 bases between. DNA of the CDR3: TGTGCCAGCAGTTTAACCCCCCCCCTAGGCGAGCAGTACTTC. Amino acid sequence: CASSLTPPLGEQYF.

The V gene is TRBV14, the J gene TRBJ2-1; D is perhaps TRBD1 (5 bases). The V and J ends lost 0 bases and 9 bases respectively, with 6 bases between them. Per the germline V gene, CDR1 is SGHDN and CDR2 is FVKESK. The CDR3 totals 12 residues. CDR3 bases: TGTGCCAGCAGCCAAGACAGGGTTGAGCAGTTCTTC. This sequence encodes CASSQDRVEQFF.

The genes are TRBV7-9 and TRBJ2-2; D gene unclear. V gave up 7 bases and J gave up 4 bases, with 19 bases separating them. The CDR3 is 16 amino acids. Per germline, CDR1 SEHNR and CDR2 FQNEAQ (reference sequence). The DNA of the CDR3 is TGTGCCAGCACCCCTTCCGGCAGAGAGCTCACCGGGGAGCTGTTTTTT. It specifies CASTPSGRELTGELFF.

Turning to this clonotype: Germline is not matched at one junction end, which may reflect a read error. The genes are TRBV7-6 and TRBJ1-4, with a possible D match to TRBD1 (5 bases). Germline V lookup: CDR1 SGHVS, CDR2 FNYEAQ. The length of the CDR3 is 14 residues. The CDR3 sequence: CANSSGRGNEKLFF. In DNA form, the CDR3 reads TGTGCCAACAGCTCAGGGCGAGGGAATGAAAAACTGTTTTTT.

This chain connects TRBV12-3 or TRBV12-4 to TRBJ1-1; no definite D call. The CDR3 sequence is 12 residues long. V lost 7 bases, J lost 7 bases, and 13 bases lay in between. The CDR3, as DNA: TGTGCCAGCACCCTAGGAGTATATGAAGCTTTCTTT. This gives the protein CASTLGVYEAFF.

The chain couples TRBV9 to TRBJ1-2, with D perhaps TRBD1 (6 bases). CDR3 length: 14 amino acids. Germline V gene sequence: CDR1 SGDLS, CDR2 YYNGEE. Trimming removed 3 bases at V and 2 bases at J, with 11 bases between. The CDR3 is CASSANQGNYGYTF. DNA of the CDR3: TGTGCCAGCAGCGCGAATCAGGGGAACTATGGCTACACCTTC.

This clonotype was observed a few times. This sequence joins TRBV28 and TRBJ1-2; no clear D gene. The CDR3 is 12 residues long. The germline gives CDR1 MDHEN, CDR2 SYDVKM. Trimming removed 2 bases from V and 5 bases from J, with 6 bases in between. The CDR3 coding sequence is TGTGCCAGCAGTTTAGGGTCGTATGGCTACACCTTC. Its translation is CASSLGSYGYTF.

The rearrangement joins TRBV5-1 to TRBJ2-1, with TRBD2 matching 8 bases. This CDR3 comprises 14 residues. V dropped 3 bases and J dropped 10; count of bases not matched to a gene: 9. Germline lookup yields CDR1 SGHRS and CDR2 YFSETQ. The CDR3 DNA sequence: TGCGCCAGCAGCTGGCAGACTAGCGAGAAAGAGCAGTTCTTC. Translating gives CASSWQTSEKEQFF.

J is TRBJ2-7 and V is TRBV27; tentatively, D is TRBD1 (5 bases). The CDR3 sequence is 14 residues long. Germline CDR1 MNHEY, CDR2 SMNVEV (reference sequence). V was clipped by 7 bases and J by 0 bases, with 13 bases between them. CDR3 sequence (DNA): TGTGCCAGCATTACAGGAGCCCCCTCCTACGAGCAGTACTTC. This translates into CASITGAPSYEQYF.

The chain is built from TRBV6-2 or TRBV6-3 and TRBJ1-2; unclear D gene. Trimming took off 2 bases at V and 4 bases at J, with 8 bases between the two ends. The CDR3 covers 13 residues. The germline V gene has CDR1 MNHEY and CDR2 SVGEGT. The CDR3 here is CASSYKEIYGYTF. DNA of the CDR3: TGTGCCAGCAGTTACAAAGAAATCTATGGCTACACCTTC.

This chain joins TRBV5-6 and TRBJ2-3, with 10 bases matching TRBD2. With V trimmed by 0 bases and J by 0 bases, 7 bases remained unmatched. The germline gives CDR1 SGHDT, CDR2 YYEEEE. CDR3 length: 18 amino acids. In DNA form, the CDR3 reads TGTGCCAGCAGCTTGGAGCTGACTAGCGGGTCCAGCACAGATACGCAGTATTTT. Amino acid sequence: CASSLELTSGSSTDTQYF. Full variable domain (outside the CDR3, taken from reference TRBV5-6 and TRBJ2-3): DAGVTQSPTHLIKTRGQQVTLRCSPKSGHDTVSWYQQALGQGPQFIFQYYEEEERQRGNFPDRFSGHQFPNYSSELNVNALLLGDSALYLCASSLELTSGSSTDTQYFGPGTRLTVL.

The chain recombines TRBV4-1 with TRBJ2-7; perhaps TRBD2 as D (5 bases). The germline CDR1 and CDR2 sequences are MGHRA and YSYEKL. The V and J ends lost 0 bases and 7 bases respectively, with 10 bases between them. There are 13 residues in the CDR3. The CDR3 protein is CASSQDGEYEQYF. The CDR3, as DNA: TGCGCCAGCAGCCAAGATGGGGAGTATGAGCAGTACTTC.

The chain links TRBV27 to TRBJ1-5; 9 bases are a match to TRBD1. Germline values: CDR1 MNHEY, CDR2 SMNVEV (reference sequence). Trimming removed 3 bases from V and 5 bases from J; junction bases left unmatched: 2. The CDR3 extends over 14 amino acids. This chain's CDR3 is CASSFGTGYQPQHF. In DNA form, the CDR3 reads TGTGCCAGCAGTTTTGGGACAGGGTATCAGCCCCAGCATTTT.

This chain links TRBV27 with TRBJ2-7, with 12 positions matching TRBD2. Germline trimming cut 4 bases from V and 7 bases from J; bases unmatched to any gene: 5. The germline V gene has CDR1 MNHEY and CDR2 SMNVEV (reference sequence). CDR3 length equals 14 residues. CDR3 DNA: TGTGCCAGCAGTTCTCTAGCGGGAGGGGGTGAGCAGTACTTC. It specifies CASSSLAGGGEQYF.

CDR3 sequence: CASSQEGGTRGTGELFF. The CDR3 DNA follows: TGTGCCAGCAGCCAAGAGGGGGGTACCCGAGGCACCGGGGAGCTGTTTTTT. The genes are TRBV3-1 and TRBJ2-2, with D possibly matching TRBD2 (6 bases). CDR1 is LGHDT and CDR2 is YNNKEL in the germline V gene (reference sequence). The CDR3 runs to 17 residues. V dropped 0 bases and J dropped 4 bases, with 15 bases sitting between them. Full variable domain (missing parts from reference TRBV3-1 and TRBJ2-2): DTAVSQTPKYLVTQMGNDKSIKCEQNLGHDTMYWYKQDSKKFLKIMFSYNNKELIINETVPNRFSPKSPDKAHLNLHINSLELGDSAVYFCASSQEGGTRGTGELFFGEGSRLTVL.

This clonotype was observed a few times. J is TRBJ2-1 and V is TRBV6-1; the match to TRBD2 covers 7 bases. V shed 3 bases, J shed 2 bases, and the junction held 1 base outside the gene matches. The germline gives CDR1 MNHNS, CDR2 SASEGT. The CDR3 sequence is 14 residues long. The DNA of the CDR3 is TGTGCCAGCAGTGAGCGGGGGACCTACAATGAGCAGTTCTTC. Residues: CASSERGTYNEQFF.

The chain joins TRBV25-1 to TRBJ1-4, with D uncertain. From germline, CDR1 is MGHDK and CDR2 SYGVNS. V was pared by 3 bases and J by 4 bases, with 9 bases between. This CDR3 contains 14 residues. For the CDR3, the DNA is TGTGCCAGCAGTGACGTGGAGATTAATGAAAAACTGTTTTTT. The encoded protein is CASSDVEINEKLFF.

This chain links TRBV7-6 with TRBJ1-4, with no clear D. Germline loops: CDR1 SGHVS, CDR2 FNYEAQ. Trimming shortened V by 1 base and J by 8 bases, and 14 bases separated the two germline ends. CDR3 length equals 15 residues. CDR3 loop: CASSLESTGREKLFF. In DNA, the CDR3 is TGTGCCAGCAGCTTAGAGTCAACGGGTCGGGAAAAACTGTTTTTT.

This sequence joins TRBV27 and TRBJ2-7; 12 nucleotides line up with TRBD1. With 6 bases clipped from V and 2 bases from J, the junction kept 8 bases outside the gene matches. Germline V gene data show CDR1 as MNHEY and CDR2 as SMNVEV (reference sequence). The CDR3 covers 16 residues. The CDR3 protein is CASSAEGTGGTYEQYF. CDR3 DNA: TGTGCCAGCAGCGCCGAAGGGACAGGGGGCACCTACGAGCAGTACTTC.

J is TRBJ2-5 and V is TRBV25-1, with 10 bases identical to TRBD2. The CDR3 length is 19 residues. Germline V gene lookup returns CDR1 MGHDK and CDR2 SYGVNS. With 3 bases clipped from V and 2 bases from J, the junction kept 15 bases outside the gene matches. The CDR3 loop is CASSDLAGVRFYFQETQYF. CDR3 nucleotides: TGTGCCAGCAGTGACCTAGCGGGAGTCCGGTTTTACTTTCAAGAGACCCAGTACTTC. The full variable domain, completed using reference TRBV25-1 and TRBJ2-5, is EADIYQTPRYLVIGTGKKITLECSQTMGHDKMYWYQQDPGMELHLIHYSYGVNSTEKGDLSSESTVSRIRTEHFPLTLESARPSHTSQYLCASSDLAGVRFYFQETQYFGPGTRLLVL.

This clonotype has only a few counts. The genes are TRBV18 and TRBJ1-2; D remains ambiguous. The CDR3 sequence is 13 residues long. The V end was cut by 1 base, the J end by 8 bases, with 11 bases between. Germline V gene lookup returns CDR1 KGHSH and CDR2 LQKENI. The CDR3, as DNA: TGTGCCAGCTCACCACTATCGGCAATCGGCTACACCTTC. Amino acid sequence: CASSPLSAIGYTF.

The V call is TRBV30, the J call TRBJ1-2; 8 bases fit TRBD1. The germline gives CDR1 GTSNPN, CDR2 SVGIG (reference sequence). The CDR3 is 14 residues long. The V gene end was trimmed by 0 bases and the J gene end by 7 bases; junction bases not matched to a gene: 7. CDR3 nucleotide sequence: TGTGCCTGGAGTGTACGAGGACAGGGTGGTGGCTACACCTTC. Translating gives CAWSVRGQGGGYTF.

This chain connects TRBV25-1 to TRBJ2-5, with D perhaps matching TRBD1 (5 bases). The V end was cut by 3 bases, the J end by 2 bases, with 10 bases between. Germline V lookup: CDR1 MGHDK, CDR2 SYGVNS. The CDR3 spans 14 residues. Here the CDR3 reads CASSDTQGQETQYF. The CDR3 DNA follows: TGTGCCAGCAGTGACACCCAGGGACAAGAGACCCAGTACTTC.

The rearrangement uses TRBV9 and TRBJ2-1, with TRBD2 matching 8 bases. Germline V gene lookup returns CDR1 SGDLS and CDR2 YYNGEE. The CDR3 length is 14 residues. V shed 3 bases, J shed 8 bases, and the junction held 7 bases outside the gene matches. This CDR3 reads CASSAGVGGDEQFF. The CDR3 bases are TGTGCCAGCAGCGCTGGGGTCGGGGGGGATGAGCAGTTCTTC.

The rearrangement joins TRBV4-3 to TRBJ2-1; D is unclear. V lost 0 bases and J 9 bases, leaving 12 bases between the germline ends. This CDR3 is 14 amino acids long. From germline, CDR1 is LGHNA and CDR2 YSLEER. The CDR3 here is CASSQDSGVSEQFF. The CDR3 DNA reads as TGCGCCAGCAGCCAAGATAGTGGCGTTAGTGAGCAGTTCTTC.